Shown below are 27 T cell receptor beta chains from a single sample sequenced in a study of identical twins. TCRdb used MiXCR to reprocess the 5' RACE reads, holding one entry per CDR3 protein. This sample yields about 220,000 distinct CDR3 sequences, of which around 9.6% are seen a single time; 5% to 5.5% belongs to the top ten. Source material: memory (CD45RO+) T cells sorted from blood. These receptor sequences come from a woman younger than 30 in good health.

This clonotype was detected only a few times. V and J are TRBV20-1 and TRBJ1-1; no clear D gene. V was pared by 2 bases and J by 3 bases, with 7 bases between. CDR3 length: 12 amino acids. From germline, CDR1 is DFQATT and CDR2 SNEGSKA (reference sequence). The CDR3 here is CSARKGHTEAFF. The CDR3, as DNA: TGCAGTGCTAGAAAAGGCCACACTGAAGCTTTCTTT.

This clonotype was counted ten times or more. The rearrangement uses TRBV20-1 and TRBJ1-1; D unclear. V was trimmed by 6 bases and J by 2 bases, leaving 10 bases between them. In germline, CDR1 is DFQATT, CDR2 SNEGSKA (reference sequence). This CDR3 has 12 residues. The DNA for the CDR3 is TGCAGTGCGAGACCGGCCAACACTGAAGCTTTCTTT. Its translation: CSARPANTEAFF.

This clonotype showed up just a few times. CDR3 DNA sequence: TGTGCCAGCAGCTCCGCAGCTAGCGGGGGGCCCCAATTCACCGGGGAGCTGTTTTTT. It translates to CASSSAASGGPQFTGELFF. The genes are TRBV11-2 and TRBJ2-2; 11 bases line up with TRBD2. This CDR3 has 19 amino acids. J lost 4 bases, V lost 4 bases, and 14 bases had no gene match. Germline V CDR1 and CDR2: SGHAT, FQNNGV.

This clonotype was detected ten times or more. V is TRBV12-3 or TRBV12-4 and J is TRBJ2-1; 8 bases are shared with TRBD1. The CDR3 is made up of 15 amino acids. V lost 4 bases and J lost 7; bases outside the gene matches: 9. The CDR3 region is CASSSQGASVNEQFF. The CDR3 DNA sequence: TGTGCCAGCAGTTCCCAGGGGGCGTCGGTTAATGAGCAGTTCTTC.

This clonotype appeared many times. The rearrangement joins TRBV15 to TRBJ2-1, with D tentatively TRBD1 (6 bases). This CDR3 contains 16 residues. Germline CDR1 LNHNV, CDR2 YYDKDF (reference sequence). Trimming removed 0 bases at V and 5 bases at J, with 14 bases between. Here the CDR3 reads CATSRDRGTGNNEQFF. In DNA, the CDR3 is TGTGCCACCAGCAGAGATAGGGGGACGGGAAACAATGAGCAGTTCTTC.

The gene calls are TRBV12-3 or TRBV12-4 and TRBJ2-4, with D possibly being TRBD1 (6 bases). This CDR3 has 14 residues. V was cut by 6 bases and J by 7 bases, with 16 bases left in between. The CDR3 reads CASSRTAQGNIQYF. The CDR3 nucleotides read TGTGCCAGCAGCCGGACAGCCCAGGGGAACATTCAGTACTTC.

This clonotype showed up many times. CDR3 sequence reads: CASSTSGNTIYF. The CDR3 DNA reads TGTGCCAGCAGCACCTCTGGAAACACCATATATTTT. The chain uses TRBV6-5 and TRBJ1-3, with D uncertain. Trimming removed 6 bases at V and 0 bases at J, with 3 bases between. The germline V gene encodes CDR1 MNHEY and CDR2 SVGAGI. The CDR3 covers 12 residues.

V is TRBV2 and J is TRBJ2-3, with 8 bases that match TRBD2. J lost 9 bases, V lost 0 bases, and 8 bases had no gene match. CDR3 length equals 15 residues. CDR1 and CDR2 from the germline V gene are SNHLY and FYNNEI. The CDR3 spells CASSEAGGGRSTQYF. DNA for the CDR3: TGTGCCAGCAGTGAAGCCGGGGGGGGTCGATCGACGCAGTATTTT.

The chain is built from TRBV27 and TRBJ2-2, with 8 bases matching TRBD2. The germline gives CDR1 MNHEY, CDR2 SMNVEV (reference sequence). With V trimmed by 4 bases and J by 2 bases, 3 bases remained unmatched. The length of the CDR3 is 15 residues. CDR3 DNA sequence: TGTGCCAGCAGTTCGACTAGCGCAAACACCGGGGAGCTGTTTTTT. It translates to CASSSTSANTGELFF.

This clonotype was seen at least ten times. This chain connects TRBV4-1 to TRBJ2-4, with 7 bases lining up with TRBD2. After removal of 3 bases from V and 3 bases from J, the junction contained 8 bases not matched to a gene. Germline values: CDR1 MGHRA, CDR2 YSYEKL. The length of the CDR3 is 16 residues. CDR3 residues: CASSQERGRVKNIQYF. Written as DNA, the CDR3 is TGCGCCAGCAGCCAGGAGCGAGGGAGGGTCAAAAACATTCAGTACTTC.

This chain joins TRBV12-3 or TRBV12-4 and TRBJ1-3; TRBD1 matches at 10 bases. V shed 4 bases, J shed 9 bases, and the junction held 9 bases outside the gene matches. The CDR3 loop spans 15 amino acids. This CDR3 reads CASSSYRDRGGTIYF. The CDR3 coding sequence is TGTGCCAGCAGTTCTTACCGGGACAGGGGAGGCACCATATATTTT.

This clonotype was recorded a few times. This chain links TRBV6-5 with TRBJ2-7; D remains unclear. CDR1 MNHEY and CDR2 SVGAGI come from the germline V gene. The length of the CDR3 is 12 residues. Trimming left V 7 bases short and J 6 bases short, with 13 bases between. The CDR3 protein is CASKSTIGEQYF. CDR3 coding DNA: TGTGCCAGCAAATCTACGATCGGCGAGCAGTACTTC.

The chain links TRBV20-1 to TRBJ2-1; TRBD2 agrees at 8 bases. This CDR3 region has 14 residues. The junction had 11 bases not matched to a gene; V was cut back by 5 bases and J by 8 bases. Looked up from germline, CDR1 is DFQATT and CDR2 is SNEGSKA (reference sequence). The chain's CDR3 is CSAPGGILVDEQFF. Written as DNA, the CDR3 is TGCAGTGCTCCGGGGGGGATACTCGTCGATGAGCAGTTCTTC.

The rearrangement uses TRBV7-9 and TRBJ1-2; D is perhaps TRBD1 (5 bases). CDR3 size: 13 residues. Germline CDR1 reads SEHNR; CDR2 reads FQNEAQ (reference sequence). V gave up 1 base and J gave up 6 bases, with 9 bases separating them. CDR3 in amino acids: CASSLDGGNGYTF. CDR3 DNA: TGTGCCAGCAGCTTAGACGGGGGGAATGGCTACACCTTC.

Only a few counts were recorded for this clonotype. The chain is built from TRBV3-1 and TRBJ2-7; perhaps D is TRBD1 or TRBD2 (5 bases each). This CDR3 region has 16 residues. CDR1 is LGHDT, CDR2 YNNKEL, per germline (reference sequence). Trimming cost V 4 bases and J 6 bases, with 22 bases left between them. The CDR3 bases are TGTGCCAGCAGCCTATGGACGGGGACCGGGGTTGGCGAGCAGTACTTC. Its translation is CASSLWTGTGVGEQYF.

The chain recombines TRBV6-5 with TRBJ2-4; weak D call: TRBD2 (6 bases). Per germline, CDR1 MNHEY and CDR2 SVGAGI. Trimming took off 4 bases at V and 7 bases at J, with 20 bases between the two ends. CDR3 length: 16 amino acids. In DNA, the CDR3 is TGTGCCAGCAGTTCTGGATTTGGAGGGGCGCGGAACATTCAGTACTTC. It encodes CASSSGFGGARNIQYF.

This clonotype was observed at least ten times. J is TRBJ2-2 and V is TRBV2; D possibly corresponds to TRBD1 (5 bases). The CDR3 consists of 14 residues. Germline values: CDR1 SNHLY, CDR2 FYNNEI. The V end lost 6 bases, the J end lost 1 base, and 9 bases lay between the germline ends. DNA of the CDR3: TGTGCCAGCAGGTCGACAGTGAACACCGGGGAGCTGTTTTTT. Amino acid sequence: CASRSTVNTGELFF.

In its sample, this clonotype was seen a few times. This chain joins TRBV27 and TRBJ2-3; D gene uncertain. Trimming left V 3 bases short and J 5 bases short, with 9 bases between. Germline-derived CDR1 and CDR2 are MNHEY and SMNVEV (reference sequence). The CDR3 contains 13 residues. The CDR3 region is CASSFQLGDTQYF. The CDR3, as DNA: TGTGCCAGCAGTTTCCAGTTAGGAGATACGCAGTATTTT.

There are a few counts of this clonotype. The chain has TRBV6-2 or TRBV6-3 and TRBJ2-7; 8 nucleotides line up with TRBD1. This CDR3 is 14 amino acids long. The V and J ends lost 6 bases and 6 bases, in that order; junction bases with no gene match: 10. The germline CDR1 and CDR2 sequences are MNHEY and SVGEGT. The CDR3 loop reads CASSWGQETSEQYF. The DNA of the CDR3 is TGTGCCAGCAGCTGGGGACAGGAAACTAGCGAGCAGTACTTC.

The chain couples TRBV12-3 or TRBV12-4 to TRBJ2-7, with TRBD2 matching 7 bases. CDR3 length equals 15 residues. J lost 4 bases, V lost 0 bases, and 6 bases had no gene match. CDR3 in DNA: TGTGCCAGCAGTTTAGCTCCGGGAGCGGGATACGAGCAGTACTTC. It encodes CASSLAPGAGYEQYF.

The chain recombines TRBV5-1 with TRBJ2-1, with TRBD2 matching 8 bases. There are 15 residues in the CDR3. Germline CDR1 is SGHRS and CDR2 is YFSETQ. Unmatched junction bases numbered 11, after V lost 7 bases and J lost 5 bases. CDR3 protein: CASADPGGLNNEQFF. DNA for the CDR3: TGCGCCAGCGCCGACCCGGGAGGGCTGAACAATGAGCAGTTCTTC.

The V and J genes are TRBV20-1 and TRBJ2-3; TRBD2 agrees at 7 bases. The germline V gene has CDR1 DFQATT and CDR2 SNEGSKA (reference sequence). The CDR3 totals 15 residues. Unmatched junction bases numbered 11, after V lost 4 bases and J lost 4 bases. CDR3 sequence (DNA): TGCAGTGCTATCATCCCCCGGGGGGACGCAGATACGCAGTATTTT. Residues: CSAIIPRGDADTQYF.

In this sample, this clonotype turned up many times. This chain connects TRBV5-5 to TRBJ1-1; D remains unclear. The CDR3 loop spans 14 amino acids. Trimming pared 4 bases from V and 0 bases from J, leaving 10 bases between. Germline V gene sequence: CDR1 SGHKS, CDR2 YYEKEE (reference sequence). The CDR3 loop is CASSLRLVNTEAFF. CDR3 DNA sequence: TGTGCCAGCAGCCTGCGTCTGGTGAACACTGAAGCTTTCTTT. Full variable domain (outside the CDR3, taken from reference TRBV5-5 and TRBJ1-1): DAGVTQSPTHLIKTRGQQVTLRCSPISGHKSVSWYQQVLGQGPQFIFQYYEKEERGRGNFPDRFSARQFPNYSSELNVNALLLGDSALYLCASSLRLVNTEAFFGQGTRLTVV.

This clonotype was counted between two and nine times. This chain uses TRBV27 with TRBJ1-5; perhaps TRBD1 as D (5 bases). V was cut by 5 bases and J by 6 bases, with 11 bases left in between. CDR1 and CDR2 (germline): MNHEY, SMNVEV (reference sequence). CDR3 length: 13 amino acids. As DNA, the CDR3 is TGTGCCAGCAGTATGTCTCAGGGTCAGCCCCAGCATTTT. This translates into CASSMSQGQPQHF.

This clonotype appeared many times. The chain carries TRBV6-1 and TRBJ1-5; weak D call: TRBD1 (5 bases). The CDR3 extends over 13 amino acids. The germline V and J ends were trimmed by 4 bases and 2 bases, with 6 bases remaining between them. The germline V gene encodes CDR1 MNHNS and CDR2 SASEGT. CDR3 residues: CASSGGGNQPQHF. CDR3 nucleotide sequence: TGTGCCAGCAGTGGGGGGGGCAATCAGCCCCAGCATTTT.

This clonotype was seen a few times. This chain uses TRBV9 with TRBJ2-7; tentative D call: TRBD2 (6 bases). Germline V gene lookup returns CDR1 SGDLS and CDR2 YYNGEE. Trimming removed 4 bases at V and 2 bases at J, with 16 bases between. The CDR3 is made up of 15 amino acids. The CDR3 here is CASSSTGTSAYEQYF. The DNA for the CDR3 is TGTGCCAGCAGCTCAACCGGGACTTCGGCCTACGAGCAGTACTTC. Filled out from reference TRBV9 and TRBJ2-7, the complete variable domain reads DSGVTQTPKHLITATGQRVTLRCSPRSGDLSVYWYQQSLDQGLQFLIQYYNGEERAKGNILERFSAQQFPDLHSELNLSSLELGDSALYFCASSSTGTSAYEQYFGPGTRLTVT.

This chain connects TRBV7-9 to TRBJ2-5, with a tentative D call TRBD2 (5 bases). The CDR3 runs to 13 residues. Trimming took 5 bases from V and 5 from J, leaving 12 bases between them. Per germline, CDR1 SEHNR and CDR2 FQNEAQ (reference sequence). CDR3 in amino acids: CASSPTSSETQYF. In nucleotides, the CDR3 is TGTGCCAGCAGCCCCACTAGTAGCGAGACCCAGTACTTC.